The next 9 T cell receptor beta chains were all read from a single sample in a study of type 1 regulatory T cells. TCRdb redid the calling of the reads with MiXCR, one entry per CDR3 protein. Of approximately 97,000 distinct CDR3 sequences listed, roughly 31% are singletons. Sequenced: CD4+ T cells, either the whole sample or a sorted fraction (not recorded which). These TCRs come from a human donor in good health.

CDR3 in DNA: TGTGCCTGGGGCAGGGGGCGGGCCAATGAGCAGTTCTTC. Its translation is CAWGRGRANEQFF. This chain links TRBV30 with TRBJ2-1, with TRBD1 matching 8 bases. The germline gives CDR1 GTSNPN, CDR2 SVGIG (reference sequence). CDR3 size: 13 residues. V gave up 5 bases and J gave up 6 bases; unmatched junction bases: 6.

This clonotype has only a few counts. The CDR3 DNA reads as TGCAGTGCTAGGCCTAAAAAGTTCGGGGATTGGACTGAAGCTTTCTTT. It is translated as CSARPKKFGDWTEAFF. This chain links TRBV20-1 with TRBJ1-1, with D uncertain. V was trimmed by 3 bases and J by 5 bases, leaving 22 bases between them. The CDR3 consists of 16 residues. The germline CDR1 and CDR2 sequences are DFQATT and SNEGSKA (reference sequence).

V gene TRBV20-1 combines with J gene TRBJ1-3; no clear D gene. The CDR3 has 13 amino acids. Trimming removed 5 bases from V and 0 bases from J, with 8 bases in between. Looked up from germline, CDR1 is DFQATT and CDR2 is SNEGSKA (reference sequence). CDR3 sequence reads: CSAQQRSGNTIYF. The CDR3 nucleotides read TGCAGTGCTCAACAACGCTCTGGAAACACCATATATTTT.

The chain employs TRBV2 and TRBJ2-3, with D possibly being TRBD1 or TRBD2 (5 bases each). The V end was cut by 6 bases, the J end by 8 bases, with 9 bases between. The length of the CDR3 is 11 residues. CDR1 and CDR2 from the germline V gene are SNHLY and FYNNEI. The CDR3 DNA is TGTGCCAGCAGCCGGGACGGTACGCAGTATTTT. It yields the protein CASSRDGTQYF.

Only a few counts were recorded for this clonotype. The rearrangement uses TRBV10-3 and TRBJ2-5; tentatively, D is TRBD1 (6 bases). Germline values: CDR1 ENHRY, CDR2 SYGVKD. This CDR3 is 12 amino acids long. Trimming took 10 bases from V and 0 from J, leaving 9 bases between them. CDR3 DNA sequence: TGTGCCACCAGACAGGACCAAGAGACCCAGTACTTC. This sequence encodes CATRQDQETQYF.

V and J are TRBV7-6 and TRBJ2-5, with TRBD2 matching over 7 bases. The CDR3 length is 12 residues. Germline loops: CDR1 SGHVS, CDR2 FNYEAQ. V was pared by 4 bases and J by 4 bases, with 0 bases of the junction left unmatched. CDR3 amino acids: CASSWGGETQYF. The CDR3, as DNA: TGTGCCAGCAGCTGGGGGGGAGAGACCCAGTACTTC.

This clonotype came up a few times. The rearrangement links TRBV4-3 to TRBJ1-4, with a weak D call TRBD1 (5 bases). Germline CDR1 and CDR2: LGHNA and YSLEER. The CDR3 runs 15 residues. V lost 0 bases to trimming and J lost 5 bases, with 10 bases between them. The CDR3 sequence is CASSQEGGQNEKLFF. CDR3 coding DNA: TGCGCCAGCAGCCAAGAAGGTGGACAAAATGAAAAACTGTTTTTT.

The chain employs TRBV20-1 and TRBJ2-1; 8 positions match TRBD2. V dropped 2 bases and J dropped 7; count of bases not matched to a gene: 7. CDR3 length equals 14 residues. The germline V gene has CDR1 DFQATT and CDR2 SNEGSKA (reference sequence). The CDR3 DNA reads TGCAGTGCTAGAAGCGGGACTAGTTTTAATGAGCAGTTCTTC. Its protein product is CSARSGTSFNEQFF.

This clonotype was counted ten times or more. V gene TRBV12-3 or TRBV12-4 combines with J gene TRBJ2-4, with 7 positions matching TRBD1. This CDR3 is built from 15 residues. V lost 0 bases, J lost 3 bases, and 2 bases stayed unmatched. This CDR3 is CASSLAAGGKNIQYF. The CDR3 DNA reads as TGTGCCAGCAGTTTAGCCGCAGGGGGCAAAAACATTCAGTACTTC.